The T cell receptor (beta chain) under discussion was sequenced for a study of cytomegalovirus exposure and HLA in healthy donors. Study observations and caveats: The study designated roughly 150 TCR beta chains cytomegalovirus-associated. In vitro data verified three CMV-associated chains as specific for CMV antigens.

TCRdb keeps only in-frame clones here, not all; method: immunoSEQ multiplex PCR. The table lists hundreds of thousands of clones, about nine tenths of them singletons, with under 0.95% in the top ten. As regards this clone: Its antigen is as yet unknown.

Germline V lookup: CDR1 SGHVS, CDR2 FNYEAQ. CDR3 length: 15 amino acids. The V gene lost 1 base and the J gene lost 0 bases, with 9 bases spanning the gap. Donors were drawn from the approximately 110-subject validation cohort, separate from the approximately 700-subject first cohort. The V and J genes are TRBV7-6 and TRBJ1-1; D gene ambiguous. This TCR came from a woman under 30 in good health and CMV-seronegative. The sequencing sample was made of PBMCs. CDR3 sequence: CASSLGARMNTEAFF. The CDR3 nucleotides are TGTGCCAGCAGCTTAGGGGCCCGTATGAACACTGAAGCTTTCTTT.